The present T cell receptor (beta chain) was sequenced within a study of blood T cell repertoires in COVID-19. Study-wide background: Some COVID-19 samples were acute and others convalescent; all came from the United States, Italy and Spain.

Produced via immunoSEQ multiplex PCR; TCRdb's table is partial and in-frame only. The repertoire holds some 160,000 clones, with around 81% as singletons. Germline CDR1 and CDR2: SGDLS and YYNGEE. CDR3 length: 15 amino acids. V was trimmed by 3 bases and J by 8 bases, leaving 15 bases between them. Sequencing was performed on PBMCs or T cells enriched from blood (not recorded which). The receptor's source is a woman aged 40 to 50 who had recovered from COVID-19. The chain links TRBV9 to TRBJ1-6; no clear D gene. The CDR3 DNA sequence: TGTGCCAGCAGCGGGACTAGAAGGTCGGATTCACCCCTCCACTTT. It specifies CASSGTRRSDSPLHF.